This TCR beta chain was retrieved from a study of blood T cell repertoires in COVID-19. Whole-study context: Acute and convalescent COVID-19 specimens originated in the United States, Italy and Spain.

V lost 5 bases to trimming and J lost 11 bases; unmatched junction nucleotides: 10. From germline, CDR1 is SEHNR and CDR2 FQNEAQ (reference sequence). CDR3 length: 14 amino acids. Per the original methods: Reference gene primer amplification gave estimated nucleated cell counts. Measured with immunoSEQ multiplex PCR; TCRdb has only the in-frame clones, and not every one. That table supplies the V and J calls and clone size; D and trimming were determined from the DNA. Among over 250,000 clones listed, 85% were seen once. This sequence originates from a man aged 50-60 years with active or convalescent COVID-19. The chain combines TRBV7-9 with TRBJ2-4, with 9 bases fitting TRBD2. The sample was peripheral blood. CDR3 amino acids: CASSPVGLALLQYF. For the CDR3, the DNA is TGTGCCAGCAGCCCCGTAGGACTAGCGTTACTTCAGTACTTC.